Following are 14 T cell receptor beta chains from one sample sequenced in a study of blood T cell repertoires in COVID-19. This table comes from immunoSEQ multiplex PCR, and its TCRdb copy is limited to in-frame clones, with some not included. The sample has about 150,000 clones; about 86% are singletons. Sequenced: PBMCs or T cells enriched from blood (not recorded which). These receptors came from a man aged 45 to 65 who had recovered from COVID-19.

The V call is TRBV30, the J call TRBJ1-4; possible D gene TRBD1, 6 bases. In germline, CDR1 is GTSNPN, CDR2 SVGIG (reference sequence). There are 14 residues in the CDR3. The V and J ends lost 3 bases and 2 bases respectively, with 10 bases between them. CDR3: CAWSPGGTNEKLFF. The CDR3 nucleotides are TGTGCCTGGAGCCCGGGGGGCACTAATGAAAAACTGTTTTTT.

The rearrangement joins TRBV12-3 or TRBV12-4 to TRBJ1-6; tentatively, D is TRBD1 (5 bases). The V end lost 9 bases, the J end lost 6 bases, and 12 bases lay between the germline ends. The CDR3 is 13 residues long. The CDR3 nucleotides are TGTGCCAGTACCCGGGGGATTAATTCACCCCTCCACTTT. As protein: CASTRGINSPLHF.

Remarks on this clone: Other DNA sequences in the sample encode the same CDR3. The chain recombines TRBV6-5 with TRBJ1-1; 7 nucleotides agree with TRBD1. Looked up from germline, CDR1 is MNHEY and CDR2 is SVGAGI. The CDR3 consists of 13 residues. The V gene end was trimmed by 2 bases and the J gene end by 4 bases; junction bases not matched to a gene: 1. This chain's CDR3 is CASSYAGGTEAFF. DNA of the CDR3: TGTGCCAGCAGTTACGCAGGGGGCACTGAAGCTTTCTTT.

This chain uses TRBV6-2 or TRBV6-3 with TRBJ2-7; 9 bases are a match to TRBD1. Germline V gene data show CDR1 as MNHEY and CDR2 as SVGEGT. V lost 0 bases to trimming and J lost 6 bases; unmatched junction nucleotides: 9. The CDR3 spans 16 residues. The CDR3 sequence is CASSYSPGQGFPEQYF. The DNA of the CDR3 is TGTGCCAGCAGTTACTCGCCGGGACAGGGATTCCCCGAGCAGTACTTC.

The CDR3 here is CAWSSGFGNTIYF. The CDR3 DNA reads TGTGCCTGGAGTTCGGGGTTCGGAAACACCATATATTTT. V and J are TRBV30 and TRBJ1-3; D not resolved. CDR1 and CDR2 from the germline V gene are GTSNPN and SVGIG (reference sequence). V was cut by 2 bases and J by 4 bases, with 9 bases left in between. CDR3 length: 13 residues.

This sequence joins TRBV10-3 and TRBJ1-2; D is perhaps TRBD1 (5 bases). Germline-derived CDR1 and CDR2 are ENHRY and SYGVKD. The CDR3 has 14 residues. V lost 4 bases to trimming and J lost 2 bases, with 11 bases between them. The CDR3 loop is CAISATVVNYGYTF. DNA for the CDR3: TGTGCCATCAGTGCGACAGTAGTAAACTATGGCTACACCTTC.

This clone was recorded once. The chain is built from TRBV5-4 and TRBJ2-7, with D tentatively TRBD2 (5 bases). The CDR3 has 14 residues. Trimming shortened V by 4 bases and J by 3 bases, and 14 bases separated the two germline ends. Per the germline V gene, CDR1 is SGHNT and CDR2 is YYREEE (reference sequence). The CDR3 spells CASSLQTNYYEQYF. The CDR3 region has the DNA TGTGCCAGCAGCCTACAGACTAACTACTACGAGCAGTACTTC.

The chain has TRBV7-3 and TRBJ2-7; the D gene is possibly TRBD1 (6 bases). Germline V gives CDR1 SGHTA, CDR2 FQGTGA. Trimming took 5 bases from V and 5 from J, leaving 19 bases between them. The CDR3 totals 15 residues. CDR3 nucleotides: TGTGCCAGCAGCCAACACAGGGCAATCTTGAACGAGCAGTACTTC. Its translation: CASSQHRAILNEQYF.

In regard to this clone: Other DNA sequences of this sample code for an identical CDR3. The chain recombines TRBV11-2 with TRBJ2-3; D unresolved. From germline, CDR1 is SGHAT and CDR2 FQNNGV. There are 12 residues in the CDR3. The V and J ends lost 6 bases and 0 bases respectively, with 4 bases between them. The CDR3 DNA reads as TGTGCCAGCAGTCCTAGCACAGATACGCAGTATTTT. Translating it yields CASSPSTDTQYF.

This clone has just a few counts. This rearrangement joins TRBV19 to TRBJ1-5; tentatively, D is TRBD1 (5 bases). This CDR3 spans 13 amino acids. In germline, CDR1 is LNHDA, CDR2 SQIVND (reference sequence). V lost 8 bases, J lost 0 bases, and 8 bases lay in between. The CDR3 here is CASGDYSNQPQHF. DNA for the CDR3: TGTGCCAGTGGGGACTATAGCAATCAGCCCCAGCATTTT.

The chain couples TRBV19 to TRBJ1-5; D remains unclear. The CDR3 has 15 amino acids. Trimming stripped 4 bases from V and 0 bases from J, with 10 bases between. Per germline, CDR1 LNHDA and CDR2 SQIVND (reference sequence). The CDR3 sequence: CASSSQPGSNQPQHF. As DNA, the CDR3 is TGTGCCAGTAGTAGTCAGCCGGGTAGCAATCAGCCCCAGCATTTT. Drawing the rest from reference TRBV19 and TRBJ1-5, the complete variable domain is DGGITQSPKYLFRKEGQNVTLSCEQNLNHDAMYWYRQDPGQGLRLIYYSQIVNDFQKGDIAEGYSVSREKKESFPLTVTSAQKNPTAFYLCASSSQPGSNQPQHFGDGTRLSIL.

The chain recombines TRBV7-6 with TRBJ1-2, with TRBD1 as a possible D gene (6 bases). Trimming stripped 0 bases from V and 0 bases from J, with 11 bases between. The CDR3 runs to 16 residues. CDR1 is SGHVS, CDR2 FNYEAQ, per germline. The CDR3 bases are TGTGCCAGCAGCTTAGCGTCGACAGGCCCTAACTATGGCTACACCTTC. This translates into CASSLASTGPNYGYTF.

CDR3 region: CASSRDISNQPQHF. CDR3 bases: TGTGCCAGCAGTCGGGACATTAGCAATCAGCCCCAGCATTTT. This sequence joins TRBV6-5 and TRBJ1-5; D is possibly TRBD1 (6 bases). Germline CDR1 MNHEY, CDR2 SVGAGI. The CDR3 length is 14 residues. The V and J ends lost 5 bases and 0 bases respectively, with 8 bases between them.

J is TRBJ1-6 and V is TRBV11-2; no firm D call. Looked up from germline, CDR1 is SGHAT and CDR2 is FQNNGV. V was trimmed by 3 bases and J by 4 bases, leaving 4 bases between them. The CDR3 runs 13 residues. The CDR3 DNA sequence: TGTGCCAGCAGCTTTTCTTATAATTCACCCCTCCACTTT. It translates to CASSFSYNSPLHF.